The clone carrying this T cell receptor beta chain has only a few counts. Antigen specificity is unknown. TCRdb recomputed calls from the RT-PCR reads with MiXCR, one row per CDR3 protein. Of around 580,000 distinct CDR3 sequences listed, 12% are singletons. Germline lookup yields CDR1 LGHDT and CDR2 YNNKEL (reference sequence). V shed 4 bases and J shed 5 bases, with 21 bases lying between them. This CDR3 is 17 amino acids long. This entry belongs to a study of response to subunit inactivated influenza vaccine. Study-level results: It was suggested by the authors that few new T cells are recruited by each seasonal influenza vaccination.

The sequence was obtained from a man between 45 and 60 years old who received an inactivated influenza vaccine. This chain uses TRBV3-1 with TRBJ2-1, with D possibly TRBD1 on 5 matching bases. Sequenced material: PBMCs from blood, taken on the day of vaccination. The DNA for the CDR3 is TGTGCCAGCAGCCCCTACCAGACCCTGGACACCAACAATGAGCAGTTCTTC. It translates to CASSPYQTLDTNNEQFF.